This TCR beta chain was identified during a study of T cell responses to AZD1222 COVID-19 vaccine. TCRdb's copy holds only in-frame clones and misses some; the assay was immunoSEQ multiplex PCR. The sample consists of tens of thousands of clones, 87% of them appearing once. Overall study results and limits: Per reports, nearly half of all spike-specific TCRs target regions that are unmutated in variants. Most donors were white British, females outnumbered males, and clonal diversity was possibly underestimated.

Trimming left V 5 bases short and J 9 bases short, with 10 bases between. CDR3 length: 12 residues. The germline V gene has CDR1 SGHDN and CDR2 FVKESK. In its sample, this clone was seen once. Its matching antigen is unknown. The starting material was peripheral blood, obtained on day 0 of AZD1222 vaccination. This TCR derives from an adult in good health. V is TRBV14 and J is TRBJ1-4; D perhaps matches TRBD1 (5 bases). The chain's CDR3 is CASSKTGKKLFF. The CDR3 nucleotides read TGTGCCAGCAGCAAAACAGGTAAAAAACTGTTTTTT.